The entry below describes one T cell receptor beta chain. The target antigen is unknown. This record belongs to a study of cytomegalovirus exposure and HLA in healthy donors. Study results and limitations: Rare sequences made up most TCRs, while some public TCRs were found in many donors. Presence/absence comparisons presumed near-even sequencing depth among donors. CMV serostatus was the sole immune exposure data available. As was reported, the classifier diagnosed cytomegalovirus status with high specificity and sensitivity.

The length of the CDR3 is 15 residues. Germline-derived CDR1 and CDR2 are MDHEN and SYDVKM. J gave up 3 bases and V 4 bases, and 5 bases lay outside the gene matches. The PCR had 60 Vbeta and 13 Jbeta primers. Libraries were prepared by immunoSEQ multiplex PCR; TCRdb keeps only in-frame clonotypes and omits some of them. The data show under 200,000 clones, 70% to 90% seen once. This sequence was found in a woman between 18 and 29 years old in good health and CMV-seronegative. The chain joins TRBV28 to TRBJ2-7; 11 bases map to TRBD2. Sequencing input: PBMCs. The CDR3 bases are TGTGCCAGCAGTTCTTCAGGGACTAGCGGCTACGAGCAGTACTTC. Translating it yields CASSSSGTSGYEQYF.